This TCR beta chain was identified during a study of graft-versus-host responses after intestinal transplantation. The ends lost 2 bases at V and 3 bases at J; junction bases unmatched: 5. The CDR3 has 16 residues. CDR1 and CDR2 (germline): SNHLY, FYNNEI. Study-wide results and caveats: Recipient marrow held GvH clones, some first seen in ileum or blood.

Regarding this clone: Its cognate antigen is unknown.

The assay was immunoSEQ multiplex PCR, and TCRdb's table has in-frame clones only and misses some. The data hold approximately 90,000 clones, with about nine tenths observed a single time. V is TRBV2 and J is TRBJ2-3; 10 nucleotides match TRBD2. The clonotype was recovered from a human donor who was the organ donor for an intestinal transplant. The sample was unstimulated CD8+ T cells sorted from spleen or lymph node cells, taken before transplant. For the CDR3, the DNA is TGTGCCAGCAGTGAAAGCGGGGGGGCTTGGACAGATACGCAGTATTTT. This encodes CASSESGGAWTDTQYF.